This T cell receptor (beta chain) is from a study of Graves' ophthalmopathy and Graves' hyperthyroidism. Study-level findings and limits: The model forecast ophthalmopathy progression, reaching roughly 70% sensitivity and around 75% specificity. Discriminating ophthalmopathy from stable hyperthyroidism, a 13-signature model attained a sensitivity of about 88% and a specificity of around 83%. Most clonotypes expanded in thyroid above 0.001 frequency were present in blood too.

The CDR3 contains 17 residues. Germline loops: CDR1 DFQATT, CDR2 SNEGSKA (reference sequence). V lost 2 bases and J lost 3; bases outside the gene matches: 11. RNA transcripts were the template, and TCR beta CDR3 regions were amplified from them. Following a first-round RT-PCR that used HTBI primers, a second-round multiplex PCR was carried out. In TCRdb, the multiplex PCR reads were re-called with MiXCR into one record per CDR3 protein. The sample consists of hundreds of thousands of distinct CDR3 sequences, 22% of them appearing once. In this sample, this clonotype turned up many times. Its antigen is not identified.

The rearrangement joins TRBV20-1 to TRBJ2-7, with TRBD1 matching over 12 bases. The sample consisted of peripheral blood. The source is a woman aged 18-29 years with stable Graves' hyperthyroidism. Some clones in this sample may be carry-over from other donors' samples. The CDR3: CSARSPGTGGHFYEQYF. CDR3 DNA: TGCAGTGCTAGATCCCCCGGGACAGGGGGCCACTTCTACGAGCAGTACTTC.